This is a list of T cell receptor beta chains from one sample in a study of T cell responses to AZD1222 COVID-19 vaccine. This table comes from immunoSEQ multiplex PCR, and its TCRdb copy is limited to in-frame clones, with some not included. The table lists some 100,000 clones, around 84% of them singletons. The sequenced sample was peripheral blood, obtained on day 0 of AZD1222 vaccination. Receptor source: an adult in good health. Both conserved end residues are part of each CDR3. The D gene is left open where the match is weak. Only some rows state a clone size, as once, few, many or a class for expanded clones.

v_gene,abundance,d_gene,j_gene,CDR3aa,CDR3nt
TRBV4-2,many,TRBD2,TRBJ2-1,CASSPTSGRGDEQFF,TGTGCCAGCAGCCCGACTAGCGGGAGAGGGGATGAGCAGTTCTTC
TRBV19,-,TRBD1,TRBJ1-1,CASSHPTGVSDTEAFF,TGTGCCAGTAGTCACCCGACAGGGGTTTCGGACACTGAAGCTTTCTTT
TRBV6-2/TRBV6-3,-,-,TRBJ1-1,CASSYPATAEAFF,TGTGCCAGCAGTTACCCCGCCACGGCCGAAGCTTTCTTT
TRBV11-1,-,TRBD1,TRBJ2-7,CASSSSLDREWRQYF,TGTGCCAGCAGCTCTTCTCTGGACAGGGAATGGAGGCAGTACTTC
TRBV2,-,TRBD2,TRBJ2-2,CASREREERKAGELFF,TGTGCCAGCAGAGAGCGGGAGGAAAGAAAGGCCGGGGAGCTGTTTTTT
TRBV20-1,-,-,TRBJ1-4,CSALNEKLFF,TGCAGTGCTCTCAATGAAAAACTGTTTTTT
TRBV6-5,-,TRBD1,TRBJ1-6,CASTPDRGRSPLHF,TGTGCCAGCACCCCGGACAGGGGAAGATCACCCCTCCACTTT
TRBV12-3/TRBV12-4,-,TRBD1,TRBJ1-1,CASSFGTGIEAFF,TGTGCCAGCAGTTTCGGGACAGGGATTGAAGCTTTCTTT
TRBV7-8,-,TRBD2,TRBJ2-3,CASSLFGGRSDTQYF,TGTGCCAGCAGCTTATTCGGCGGGAGATCAGATACGCAGTATTTT
TRBV5-1,-,-,TRBJ1-5,CASSPGPQRGNQPQHF,TGCGCCAGCAGCCCTGGACCCCAAAGGGGCAATCAGCCCCAGCATTTT
TRBV12-3/TRBV12-4,-,-,TRBJ1-1,CASSLYLNTEAFF,TGTGCCAGCAGTTTATATCTGAACACTGAAGCTTTCTTT
TRBV27,-,TRBD2,TRBJ2-1,CASRGLAGGNEQFF,TGTGCCAGCAGGGGACTAGCGGGAGGGAATGAGCAGTTCTTC
TRBV3-1/TRBV3-2,-,-,TRBJ1-2,CASSQISQGYGYTF,TGTGCCAGCAGCCAAATCTCGCAAGGCTATGGCTACACCTTC
TRBV4-3,-,TRBD1,TRBJ2-1,CASSQDYRGLSSEQFF,TGCGCCAGCAGCCAAGATTACAGGGGGCTGAGCAGTGAGCAGTTCTTC
TRBV7-2,-,-,TRBJ2-2,CASSLDVANTGELFF,TGTGCCAGCAGCTTAGATGTGGCGAACACCGGGGAGCTGTTTTTT
TRBV10-2,-,-,TRBJ1-2,CASSESASGYTF,TGCGCCAGCAGTGAGTCCGCTTCCGGCTACACCTTC
TRBV30,-,-,TRBJ2-7,CAWSTSTRTVYEQYF,TGTGCCTGGAGTACCTCGACACGGACTGTCTACGAGCAGTACTTC
TRBV5-1,-,-,TRBJ2-2,CASRREWNTGELFF,TGCGCCAGCAGGAGGGAGTGGAACACCGGGGAGCTGTTTTTT
TRBV5-1,-,-,TRBJ2-7,CASSSLTGSYEQYF,TGCGCCAGCAGCTCGCTGACAGGATCCTACGAGCAGTACTTC
TRBV11-2,-,TRBD1,TRBJ1-2,CASSYGTANYGYTF,TGTGCCAGCAGCTACGGGACAGCTAACTATGGCTACACCTTC
TRBV13,-,-,TRBJ1-1,CASSRLGTQNTEAFF,TGTGCCAGCAGCCGGCTCGGGACGCAGAACACTGAAGCTTTCTTT
TRBV11-2,-,-,TRBJ1-1,CASSLRENTEAFF,TGTGCCAGCAGCTTACGGGAGAACACTGAAGCTTTCTTT
TRBV4-3,-,-,TRBJ1-1,CASRGMNTEAFF,TGCGCCAGCAGGGGAATGAACACTGAAGCTTTCTTT
TRBV7-2,-,TRBD1,TRBJ1-3,CASSFTRTGNSGNTIYF,TGTGCCAGCAGCTTTACCCGGACAGGGAATTCTGGAAACACCATATATTTT
TRBV7-2,-,TRBD2,TRBJ2-3,CASSFGTSGRRLGNTQYF,TGTGCCAGCAGCTTCGGGACTAGCGGGAGGAGGTTGGGGAATACGCAGTATTTT
TRBV18,-,-,TRBJ1-5,CASSPDLDGTQHF,TGTGCCAGCTCACCCGACCTCGACGGGACCCAGCATTTT
TRBV7-2,few,-,TRBJ1-2,CASSITGDYGYTF,TGTGCCAGCAGCATCACAGGTGACTATGGCTACACCTTC
TRBV28,-,-,TRBJ1-2,CATRPTSTGYTF,TGTGCCACTCGTCCCACCAGCACGGGCTACACCTTC
TRBV6-6,-,-,TRBJ1-1,CASSYSGMNTEAFF,TGTGCCAGCAGTTACTCAGGGATGAACACTGAAGCTTTCTTT